This T cell receptor beta chain was obtained from a study of T cell changes during pregnancy in multiple sclerosis. Unmatched junction bases numbered 4, after V lost 3 bases and J lost 2 bases. The germline V gene has CDR1 SQVTM and CDR2 ANQGSEA. The CDR3 is 14 residues long. The method was immunoSEQ multiplex PCR; TCRdb's version includes in-frame clones alone and lacks a portion of them. Of roughly 84,000 clones listed, just under 95% are singletons. The sequencing used peripheral blood, collected in the third trimester of pregnancy. This receptor was identified in a female donor in good health, enrolled as a control in a pregnancy study. The chain carries TRBV29-1 and TRBJ2-3, with TRBD2 matching 8 bases. The CDR3 loop is CSVDSSGNTDTQYF. CDR3 DNA: TGCAGCGTTGACAGTAGCGGGAACACAGATACGCAGTATTTT.